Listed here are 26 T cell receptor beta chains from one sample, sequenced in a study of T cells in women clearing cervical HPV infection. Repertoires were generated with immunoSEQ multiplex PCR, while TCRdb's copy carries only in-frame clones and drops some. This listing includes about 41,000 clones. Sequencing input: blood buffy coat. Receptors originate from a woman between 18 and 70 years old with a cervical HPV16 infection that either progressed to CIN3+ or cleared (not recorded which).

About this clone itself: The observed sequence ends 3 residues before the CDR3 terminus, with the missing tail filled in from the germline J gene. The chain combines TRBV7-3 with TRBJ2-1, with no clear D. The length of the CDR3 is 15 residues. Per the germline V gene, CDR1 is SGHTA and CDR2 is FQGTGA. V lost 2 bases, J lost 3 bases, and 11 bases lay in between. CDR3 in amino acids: CASSLSPGFYNEQFF. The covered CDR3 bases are TGTGCCAGCAGCTTATCTCCAGGATTCTACAATGAG.

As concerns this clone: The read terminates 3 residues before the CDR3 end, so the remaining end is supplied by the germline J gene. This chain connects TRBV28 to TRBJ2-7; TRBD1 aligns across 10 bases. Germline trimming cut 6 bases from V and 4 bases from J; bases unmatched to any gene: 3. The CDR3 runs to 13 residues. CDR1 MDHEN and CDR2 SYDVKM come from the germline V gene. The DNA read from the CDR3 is TGTGCCAGCAGGGACAGGGGGAGATACGAG. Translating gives CASRDRGRYE. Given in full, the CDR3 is CASRDRGRYEQYF.

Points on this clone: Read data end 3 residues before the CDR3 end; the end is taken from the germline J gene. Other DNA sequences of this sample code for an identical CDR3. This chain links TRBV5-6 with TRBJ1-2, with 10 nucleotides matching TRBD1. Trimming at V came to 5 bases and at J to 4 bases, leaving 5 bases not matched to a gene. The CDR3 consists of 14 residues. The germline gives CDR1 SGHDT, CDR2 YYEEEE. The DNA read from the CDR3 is TGTGCCAGCAGTGGGACAGGGGTGAGCTATGGC. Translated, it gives CASSGTGVSYG. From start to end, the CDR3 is CASSGTGVSYGYTF.

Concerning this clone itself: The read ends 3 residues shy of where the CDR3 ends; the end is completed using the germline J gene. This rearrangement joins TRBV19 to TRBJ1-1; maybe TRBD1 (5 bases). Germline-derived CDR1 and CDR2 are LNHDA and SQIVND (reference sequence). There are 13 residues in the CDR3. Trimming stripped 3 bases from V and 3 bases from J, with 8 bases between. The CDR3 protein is CASSIQGYTEAFF. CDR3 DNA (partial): TGTGCCAGTAGTATTCAGGGCTACACTGAA.

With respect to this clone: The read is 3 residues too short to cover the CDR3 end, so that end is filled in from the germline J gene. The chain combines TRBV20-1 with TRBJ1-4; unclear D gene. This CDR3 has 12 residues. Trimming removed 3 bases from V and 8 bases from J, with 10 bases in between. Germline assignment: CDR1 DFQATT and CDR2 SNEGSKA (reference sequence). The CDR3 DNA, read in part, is TGCAGTGCTAGCGTACGGGGAGAAAAA. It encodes CSASVRGEK. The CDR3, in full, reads CSASVRGEKLFF.

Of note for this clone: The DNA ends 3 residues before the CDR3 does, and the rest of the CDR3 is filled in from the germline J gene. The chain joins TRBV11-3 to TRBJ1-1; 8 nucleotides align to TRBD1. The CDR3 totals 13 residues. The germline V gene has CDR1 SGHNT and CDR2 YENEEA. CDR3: CASASHRDREAFF. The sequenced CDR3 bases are TGTGCCAGCGCCTCCCACCGGGACAGGGAA.

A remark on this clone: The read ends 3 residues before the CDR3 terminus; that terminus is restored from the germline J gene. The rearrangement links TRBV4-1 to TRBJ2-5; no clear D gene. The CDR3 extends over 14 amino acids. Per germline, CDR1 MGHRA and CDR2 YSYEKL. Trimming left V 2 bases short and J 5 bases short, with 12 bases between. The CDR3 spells CASSQPFVGETQYF. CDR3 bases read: TGCGCCAGCAGCCAACCTTTTGTCGGGGAGACC.

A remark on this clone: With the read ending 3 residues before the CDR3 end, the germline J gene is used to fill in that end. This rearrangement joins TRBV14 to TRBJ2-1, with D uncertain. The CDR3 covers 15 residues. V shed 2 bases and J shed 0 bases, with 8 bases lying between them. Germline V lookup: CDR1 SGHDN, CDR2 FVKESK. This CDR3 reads CASSQRQSSYNEQFF. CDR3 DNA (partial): TGTGCCAGCAGCCAACGACAAAGCTCCTACAATGAG.

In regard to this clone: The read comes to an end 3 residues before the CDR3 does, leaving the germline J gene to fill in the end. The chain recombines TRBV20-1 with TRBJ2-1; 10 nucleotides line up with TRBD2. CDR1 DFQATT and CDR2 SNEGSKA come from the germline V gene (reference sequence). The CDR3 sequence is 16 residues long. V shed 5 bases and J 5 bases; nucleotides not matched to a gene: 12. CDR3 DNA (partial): TGCAGTGCTCCTACTCCTAGCGGGAGAAGAAACAATGAG. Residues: CSAPTPSGRRNNE. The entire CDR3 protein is CSAPTPSGRRNNEQFF.

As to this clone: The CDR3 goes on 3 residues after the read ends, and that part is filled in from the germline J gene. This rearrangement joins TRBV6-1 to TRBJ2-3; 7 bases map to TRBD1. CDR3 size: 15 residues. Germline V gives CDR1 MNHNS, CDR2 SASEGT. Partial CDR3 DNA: TGTGCCAGCAGTGTATACAGGGGCCCTCAAGGTGCG. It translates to CASSVYRGPQGA. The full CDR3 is CASSVYRGPQGAQYF.

CDR3 sequence: CASRLGHWTPDTQYF. The CDR3 DNA, read in part, is TGTGCCAGTAGATTGGGACACTGGACCCCAGATACG. The rearrangement joins TRBV28 to TRBJ2-3, with a tentative D call TRBD1 (6 bases). The CDR3 goes on 3 residues after the read ends, and that part is filled in from the germline J gene. Germline-derived CDR1 and CDR2 are MDHEN and SYDVKM. This CDR3 contains 15 residues. The ends were cut back, 9 bases at V and 4 bases at J, with 20 bases in the middle.

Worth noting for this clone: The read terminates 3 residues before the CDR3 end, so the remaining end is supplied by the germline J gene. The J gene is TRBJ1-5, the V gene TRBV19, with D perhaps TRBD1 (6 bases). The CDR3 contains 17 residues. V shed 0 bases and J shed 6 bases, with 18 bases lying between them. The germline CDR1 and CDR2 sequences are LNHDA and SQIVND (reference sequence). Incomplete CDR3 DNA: TGTGCCAGTAGTATAGACGCCAGGGGATACTTAGCTCAGCCC. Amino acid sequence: CASSIDARGYLAQP. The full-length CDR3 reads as CASSIDARGYLAQPQHF. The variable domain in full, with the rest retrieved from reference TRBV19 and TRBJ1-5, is DGGITQSPKYLFRKEGQNVTLSCEQNLNHDAMYWYRQDPGQGLRLIYYSQIVNDFQKGDIAEGYSVSREKKESFPLTVTSAQKNPTAFYLCASSIDARGYLAQPQHFGDGTRLSIL.

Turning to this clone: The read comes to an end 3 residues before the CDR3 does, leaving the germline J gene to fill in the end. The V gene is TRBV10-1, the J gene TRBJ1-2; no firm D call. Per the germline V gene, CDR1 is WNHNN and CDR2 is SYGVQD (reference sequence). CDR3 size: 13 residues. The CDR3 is CASSEDPGRGYTF. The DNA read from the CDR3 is TGCGCCAGCAGTGAGGATCCGGGTCGCGGC.

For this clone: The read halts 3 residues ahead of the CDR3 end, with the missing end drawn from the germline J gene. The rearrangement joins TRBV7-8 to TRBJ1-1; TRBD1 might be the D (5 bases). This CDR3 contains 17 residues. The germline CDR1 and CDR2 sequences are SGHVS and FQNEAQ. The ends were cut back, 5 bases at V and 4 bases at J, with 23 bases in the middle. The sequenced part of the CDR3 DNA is TGTGCCAGCAGCCAAGAAATTACAGGTCTTATGGGCACTGAA. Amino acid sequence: CASSQEITGLMGTE. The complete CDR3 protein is CASSQEITGLMGTEAFF.

The CDR3 reads CSADRTSGRSNEQFF. The sequenced part of the CDR3 DNA is TGCAGTGCCGATCGGACTAGCGGGAGGTCCAATGAG. This sequence joins TRBV20-1 and TRBJ2-1; 14 nucleotides line up with TRBD2. The read comes to an end 3 residues before the CDR3 does, leaving the germline J gene to fill in the end. This CDR3 has 15 amino acids. The ends lost 6 bases at V and 6 bases at J; junction bases unmatched: 7. From germline, CDR1 is DFQATT and CDR2 SNEGSKA (reference sequence).

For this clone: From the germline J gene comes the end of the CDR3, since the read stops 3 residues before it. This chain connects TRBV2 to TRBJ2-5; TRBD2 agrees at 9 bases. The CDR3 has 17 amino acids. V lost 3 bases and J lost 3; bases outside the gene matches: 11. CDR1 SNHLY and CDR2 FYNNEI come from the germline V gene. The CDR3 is CASSDPLAGPGKETQYF. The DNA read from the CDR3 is TGTGCCAGCAGTGACCCCCTAGCGGGGCCGGGGAAAGAGACC.

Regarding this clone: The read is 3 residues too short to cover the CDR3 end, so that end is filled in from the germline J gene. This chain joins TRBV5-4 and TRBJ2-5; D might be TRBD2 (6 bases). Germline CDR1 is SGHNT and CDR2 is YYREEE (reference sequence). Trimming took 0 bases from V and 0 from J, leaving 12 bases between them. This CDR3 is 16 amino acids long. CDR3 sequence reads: CASSLGLATNQETQYF. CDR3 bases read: TGTGCCAGCAGCTTGGGCCTAGCGACCAACCAAGAGACC. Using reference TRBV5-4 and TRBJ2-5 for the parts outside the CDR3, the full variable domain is ETGVTQSPTHLIKTRGQQVTLRCSSQSGHNTVSWYQQALGQGPQFIFQYYREEENGRGNFPPRFSGLQFPNYSSELNVNALELDDSALYLCASSLGLATNQETQYFGPGTRLLVL.

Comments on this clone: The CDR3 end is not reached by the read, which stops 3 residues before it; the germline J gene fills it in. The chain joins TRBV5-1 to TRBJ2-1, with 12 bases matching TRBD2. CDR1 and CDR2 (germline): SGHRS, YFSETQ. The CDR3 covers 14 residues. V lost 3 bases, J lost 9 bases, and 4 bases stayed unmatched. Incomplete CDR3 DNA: TGCGCCAGCAGCTCTAGCGGGAGGGCCGCTGAG. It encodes CASSSSGRAAE. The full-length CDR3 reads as CASSSSGRAAEQFF.

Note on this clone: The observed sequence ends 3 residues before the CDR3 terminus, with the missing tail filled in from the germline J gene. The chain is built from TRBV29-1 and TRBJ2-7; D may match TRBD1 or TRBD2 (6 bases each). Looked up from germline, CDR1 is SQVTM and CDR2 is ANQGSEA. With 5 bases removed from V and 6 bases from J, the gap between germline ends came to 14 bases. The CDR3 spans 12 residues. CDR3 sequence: CSVLDRRGEQYF. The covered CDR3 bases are TGCAGCGTTTTAGACAGGAGGGGCGAG.

The CDR3 DNA, read in part, is TGCGCCAGCAGCGTGAACAGGGGGCTGGCCTACGAG. Translated: CASSVNRGLAYE. The full CDR3 is CASSVNRGLAYEQYF. This rearrangement joins TRBV5-1 to TRBJ2-7; 9 bases line up with TRBD1. The CDR3 end lies 3 residues beyond the end of the read and is filled in from the germline J gene. The CDR3 sequence is 15 residues long. Trimming took 4 bases from V and 2 from J; bases not matched to a gene: 7. Germline V gene data show CDR1 as SGHRS and CDR2 as YFSETQ.

The sequenced CDR3 bases are TGCAGCGTCGACATCGCTCGGGAGACC. This codes for CSVDIARET. The entire CDR3 protein is CSVDIARETQYF. J is TRBJ2-5 and V is TRBV29-1; D is undetermined. The CDR3 end lies 3 residues beyond the end of the read and is filled in from the germline J gene. The length of the CDR3 is 12 residues. Germline values: CDR1 SQVTM, CDR2 ANQGSEA. Trimming took off 6 bases at V and 5 bases at J, with 13 bases between the two ends.

This chain's CDR3 is CSARDGTGARELFF. CDR3 DNA, as far as it was read: TGCAGTGCTAGAGACGGGACAGGGGCGCGGGAG. The V gene is TRBV20-1, the J gene TRBJ2-2; TRBD1 matches 10 bases. The read falls 3 residues short of the CDR3 end, and the missing part is taken from the germline J gene. With V trimmed by 0 bases and J by 9 bases, 4 bases remained unmatched. The CDR3 spans 14 residues. Germline assignment: CDR1 DFQATT and CDR2 SNEGSKA (reference sequence).

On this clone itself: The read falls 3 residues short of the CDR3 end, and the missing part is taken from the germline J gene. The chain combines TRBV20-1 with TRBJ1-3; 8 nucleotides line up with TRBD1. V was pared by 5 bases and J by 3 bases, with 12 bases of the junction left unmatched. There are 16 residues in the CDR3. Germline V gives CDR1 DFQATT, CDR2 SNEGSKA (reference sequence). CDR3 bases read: TGCAGTGCTCCTCGCCTCGACAGGGGATATGGAAACACC. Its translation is CSAPRLDRGYGNT. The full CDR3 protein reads CSAPRLDRGYGNTIYF.

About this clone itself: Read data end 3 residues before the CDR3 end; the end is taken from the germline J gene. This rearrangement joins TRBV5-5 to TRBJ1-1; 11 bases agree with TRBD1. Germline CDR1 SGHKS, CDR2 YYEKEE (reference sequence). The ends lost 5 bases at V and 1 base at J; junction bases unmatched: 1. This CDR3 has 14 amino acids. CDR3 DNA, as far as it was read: TGTGCCAGCAGGGGGACAGGGGGGAACACTGAA. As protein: CASRGTGGNTE. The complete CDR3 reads CASRGTGGNTEAFF.

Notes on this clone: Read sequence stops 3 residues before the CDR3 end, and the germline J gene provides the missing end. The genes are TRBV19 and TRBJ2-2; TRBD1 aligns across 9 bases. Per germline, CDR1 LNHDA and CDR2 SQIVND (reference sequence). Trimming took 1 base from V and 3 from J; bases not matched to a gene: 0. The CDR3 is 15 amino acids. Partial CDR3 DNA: TGTGCCAGTAGTATAGGGGACAGGGACACCGGGGAG. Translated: CASSIGDRDTGE. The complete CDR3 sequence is CASSIGDRDTGELFF.

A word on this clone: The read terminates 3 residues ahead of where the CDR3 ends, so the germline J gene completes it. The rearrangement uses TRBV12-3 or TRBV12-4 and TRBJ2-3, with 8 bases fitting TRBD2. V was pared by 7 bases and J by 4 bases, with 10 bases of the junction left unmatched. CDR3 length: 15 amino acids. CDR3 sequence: CASTPGGAFADTQYF. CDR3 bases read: TGTGCCAGCACCCCCGGGGGGGCCTTCGCAGATACG.